This entry describes one T cell receptor (beta chain). The sample originates from a study of blood T cell repertoires in COVID-19. Study at large: Samples representing acute and convalescent COVID-19 were sourced from the United States, Italy and Spain.

Germline V CDR1 and CDR2: LGHDT, YNNKEL (reference sequence). This CDR3 region has 20 residues. V was shortened by 3 bases and J by 4 bases, with 28 bases between the two germline ends. The data were produced by immunoSEQ multiplex PCR, yet TCRdb's version contains in-frame clones alone and is incomplete. The profile covers about 190,000 clones, with under 90% appearing a single time and roughly 20% taken by the ten largest. The V and J genes are TRBV3-1 (or the pseudogene TRBV3-2) and TRBJ2-1; the D gene is possibly TRBD1 (9 bases). This receptor was taken from a human donor in a cohort sampled during active COVID-19. Material for sequencing was peripheral blood. CDR3 residues: CASSHTGGTRSGRMYNEQFF. CDR3 nucleotides: TGTGCCAGCAGCCACACAGGGGGCACGAGGAGCGGGAGAATGTACAATGAGCAGTTCTTC.